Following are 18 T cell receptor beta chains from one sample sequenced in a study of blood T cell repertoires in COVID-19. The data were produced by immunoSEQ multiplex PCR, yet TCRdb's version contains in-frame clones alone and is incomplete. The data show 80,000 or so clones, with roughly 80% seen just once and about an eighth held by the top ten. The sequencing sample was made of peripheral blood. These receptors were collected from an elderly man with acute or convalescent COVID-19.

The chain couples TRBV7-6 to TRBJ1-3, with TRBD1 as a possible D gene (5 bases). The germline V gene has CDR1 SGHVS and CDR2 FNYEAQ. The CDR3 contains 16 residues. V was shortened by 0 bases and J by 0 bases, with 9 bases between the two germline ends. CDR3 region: CASSLASQGSGNTIYF. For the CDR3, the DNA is TGTGCCAGCAGCTTAGCGAGTCAGGGCTCTGGAAACACCATATATTTT.

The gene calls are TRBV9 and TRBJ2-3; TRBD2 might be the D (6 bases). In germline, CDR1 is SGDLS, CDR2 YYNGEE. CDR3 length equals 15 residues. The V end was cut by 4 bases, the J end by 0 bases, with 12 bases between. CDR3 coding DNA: TGTGCCAGCAGCCCCGGCGGGGTAAGCACAGATACGCAGTATTTT. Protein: CASSPGGVSTDTQYF. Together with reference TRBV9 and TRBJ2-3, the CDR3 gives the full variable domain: DSGVTQTPKHLITATGQRVTLRCSPRSGDLSVYWYQQSLDQGLQFLIQYYNGEERAKGNILERFSAQQFPDLHSELNLSSLELGDSALYFCASSPGGVSTDTQYFGPGTRLTVL.

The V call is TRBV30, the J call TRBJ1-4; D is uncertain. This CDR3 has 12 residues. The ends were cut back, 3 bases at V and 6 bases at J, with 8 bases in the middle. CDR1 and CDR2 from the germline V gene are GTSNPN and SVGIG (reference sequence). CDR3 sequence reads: CAWSIGDEKLFF. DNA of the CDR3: TGTGCCTGGAGCATCGGAGATGAAAAACTGTTTTTT.

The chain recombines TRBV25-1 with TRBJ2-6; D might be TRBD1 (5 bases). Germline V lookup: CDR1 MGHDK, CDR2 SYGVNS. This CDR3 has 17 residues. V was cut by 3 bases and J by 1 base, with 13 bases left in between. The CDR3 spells CASSDTGLLSGANVLTF. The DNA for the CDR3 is TGTGCCAGCAGTGATACAGGCCTACTTTCTGGGGCCAACGTCCTGACTTTC.

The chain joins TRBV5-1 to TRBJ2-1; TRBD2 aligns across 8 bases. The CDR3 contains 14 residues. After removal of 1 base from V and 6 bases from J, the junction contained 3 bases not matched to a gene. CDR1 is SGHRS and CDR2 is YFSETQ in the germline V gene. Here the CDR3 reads CASSLPRGGNEQFF. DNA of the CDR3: TGCGCCAGCAGCTTGCCCCGGGGGGGCAATGAGCAGTTCTTC.

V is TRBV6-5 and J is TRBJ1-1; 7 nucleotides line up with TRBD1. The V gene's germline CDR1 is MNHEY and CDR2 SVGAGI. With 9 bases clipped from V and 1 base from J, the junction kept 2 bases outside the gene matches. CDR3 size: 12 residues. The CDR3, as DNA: TGTGCCAGTCGACAGGGGAACACTGAAGCTTTCTTT. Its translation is CASRQGNTEAFF.

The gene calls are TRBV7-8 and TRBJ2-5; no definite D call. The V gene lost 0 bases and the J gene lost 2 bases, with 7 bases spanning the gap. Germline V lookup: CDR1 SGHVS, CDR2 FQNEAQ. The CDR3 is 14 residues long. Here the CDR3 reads CASSLASKQETQYF. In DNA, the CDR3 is TGTGCCAGCAGCTTAGCGTCTAAGCAAGAGACCCAGTACTTC. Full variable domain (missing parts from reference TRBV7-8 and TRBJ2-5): GAGVSQSPRYKVAKRGQDVALRCDPISGHVSLFWYQQALGQGPEFLTYFQNEAQLDKSGLPSDRFFAERPEGSVSTLKIQRTQQEDSAVYLCASSLASKQETQYFGPGTRLLVL.

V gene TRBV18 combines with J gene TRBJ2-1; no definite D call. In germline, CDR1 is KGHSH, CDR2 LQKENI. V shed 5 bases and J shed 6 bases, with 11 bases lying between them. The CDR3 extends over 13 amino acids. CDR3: CASSTTQVNEQFF. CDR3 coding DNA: TGTGCCAGCTCAACGACCCAGGTCAATGAGCAGTTCTTC.

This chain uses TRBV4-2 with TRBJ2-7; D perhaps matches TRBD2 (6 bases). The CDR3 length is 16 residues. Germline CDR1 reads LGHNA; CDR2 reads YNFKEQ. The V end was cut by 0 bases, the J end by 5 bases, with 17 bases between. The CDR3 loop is CASSQDTLAGRNEQYF. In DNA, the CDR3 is TGTGCCAGCAGCCAAGATACGCTGGCGGGAAGGAACGAGCAGTACTTC.

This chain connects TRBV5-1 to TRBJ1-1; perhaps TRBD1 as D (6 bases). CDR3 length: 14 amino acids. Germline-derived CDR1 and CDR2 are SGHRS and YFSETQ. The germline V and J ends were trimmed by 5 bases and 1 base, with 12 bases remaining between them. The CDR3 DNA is TGCGCCAGCAGTTCTGGGGGCGCGAACACTGAAGCTTTCTTT. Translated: CASSSGGANTEAFF.

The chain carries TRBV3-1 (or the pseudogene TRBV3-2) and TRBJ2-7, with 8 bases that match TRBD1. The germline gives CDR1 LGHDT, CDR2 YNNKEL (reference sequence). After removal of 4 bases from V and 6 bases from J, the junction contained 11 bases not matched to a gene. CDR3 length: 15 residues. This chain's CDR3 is CASSPRTGSEVEQYF. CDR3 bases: TGTGCCAGCAGCCCTCGGACAGGGTCTGAGGTCGAGCAGTACTTC.

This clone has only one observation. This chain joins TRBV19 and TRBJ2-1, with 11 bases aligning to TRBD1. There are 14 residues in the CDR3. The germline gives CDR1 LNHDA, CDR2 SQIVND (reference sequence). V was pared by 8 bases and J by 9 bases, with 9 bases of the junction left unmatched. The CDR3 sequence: CASAPGTGGAEQFF. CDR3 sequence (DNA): TGTGCCAGTGCCCCCGGGACAGGGGGGGCTGAGCAGTTCTTC.

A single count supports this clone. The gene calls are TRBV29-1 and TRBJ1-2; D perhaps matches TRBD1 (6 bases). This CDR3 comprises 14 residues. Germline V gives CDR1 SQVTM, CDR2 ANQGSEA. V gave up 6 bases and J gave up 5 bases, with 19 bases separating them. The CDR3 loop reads CSVLTGSKFYGYTF. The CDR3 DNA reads TGCAGCGTACTAACAGGGTCCAAGTTTTATGGCTACACCTTC.

The CDR3 nucleotides are TGTGCCAGCAGCTTGGCCGGGGGACCCGCCTATGGCTACACCTTC. It codes for CASSLAGGPAYGYTF. The rearrangement links TRBV5-5 to TRBJ1-2, with D possibly being TRBD1 (5 bases). V was pared by 0 bases and J by 4 bases, with 13 bases between. There are 15 residues in the CDR3. Germline assignment: CDR1 SGHKS and CDR2 YYEKEE (reference sequence).

This CDR3 is CASSPILAGGQETQYF. DNA for the CDR3: TGTGCCAGCAGCCCTATTCTAGCGGGGGGGCAAGAGACCCAGTACTTC. This rearrangement joins TRBV5-6 to TRBJ2-5, with 12 bases matching TRBD2. Germline CDR1 and CDR2: SGHDT and YYEEEE. This CDR3 spans 16 amino acids. J gave up 2 bases and V 4 bases, and 6 bases lay outside the gene matches.

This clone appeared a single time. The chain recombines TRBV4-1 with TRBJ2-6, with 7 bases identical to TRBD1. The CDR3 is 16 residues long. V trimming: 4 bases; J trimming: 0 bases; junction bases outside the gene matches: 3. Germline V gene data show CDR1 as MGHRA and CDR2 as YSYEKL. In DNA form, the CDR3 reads TGCGCCAGCAGCCCAACAGGGGACTCTGGGGCCAACGTCCTGACTTTC. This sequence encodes CASSPTGDSGANVLTF.

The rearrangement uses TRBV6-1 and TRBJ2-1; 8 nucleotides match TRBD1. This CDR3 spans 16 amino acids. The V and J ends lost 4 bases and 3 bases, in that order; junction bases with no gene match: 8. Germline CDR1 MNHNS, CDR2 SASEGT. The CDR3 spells CASSGRQGPLYNEQFF. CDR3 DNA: TGTGCCAGCAGTGGTCGACAGGGGCCCCTCTACAATGAGCAGTTCTTC.

This CDR3 is CASSSGTPGYNEQFF. The CDR3 bases are TGCGCCAGCAGCTCCGGGACACCAGGCTACAATGAGCAGTTCTTC. The V call is TRBV5-1, the J call TRBJ2-1; a possible D gene is TRBD1 (6 bases). Trimming cost V 3 bases and J 3 bases, with 13 bases left between them. Germline V lookup: CDR1 SGHRS, CDR2 YFSETQ. The CDR3 length is 15 residues. Using reference TRBV5-1 and TRBJ2-1 for the parts outside the CDR3, the full variable domain is KAGVTQTPRYLIKTRGQQVTLSCSPISGHRSVSWYQQTPGQGLQFLFEYFSETQRNKGNFPGRFSGRQFSNSRSEMNVSTLELGDSALYLCASSSGTPGYNEQFFGPGTRLTVL.